These 14 T cell receptor beta chains came from one sample sequenced in a study of blood T cell repertoires in COVID-19. Clones were read by immunoSEQ multiplex PCR, and TCRdb kept only the in-frame ones, dropping some. The repertoire consists of about 140,000 clones, with 75% to 85% occurring once and the leading ten covering approximately 4.5%. Source material: peripheral blood. The source of these receptors is a woman older than 75 with active or convalescent COVID-19.

The chain employs TRBV5-1 and TRBJ2-7, with D perhaps TRBD1 (6 bases). V lost 4 bases to trimming and J lost 5 bases, with 19 bases between them. The V gene's germline CDR1 is SGHRS and CDR2 YFSETQ. The CDR3 contains 15 residues. This CDR3 reads CASSLITGTPHEQYF. CDR3 sequence (DNA): TGCGCCAGCAGCCTTATTACAGGGACCCCCCACGAGCAGTACTTC.

This clone was seen a few times. At one boundary the junction diverges from the germline segment, which might be a read error. The chain has TRBV30 and TRBJ1-4; D unresolved. Germline values: CDR1 GTSNPN, CDR2 SVGIG (reference sequence). This CDR3 region has 13 residues. CDR3 loop: CARSLSRGEKLFF. The DNA of the CDR3 is TGTGCCAGGAGTCTGAGCCGCGGGGAAAAACTGTTTTTT. The whole variable domain, filled in from reference TRBV30 and TRBJ1-4, reads SQTIHQWPATLVQPVGSPLSLECTVEGTSNPNLYWYRQAAGRGLQLLFYSVGIGQISSEVPQNLSASRPQDRQFILSSKKLLLSDSGFYLCARSLSRGEKLFFGSGTQLSVL.

The chain uses TRBV4-2 and TRBJ2-2, with 10 bases that match TRBD1. Germline V lookup: CDR1 LGHNA, CDR2 YNFKEQ. This CDR3 has 16 residues. V shed 1 base and J 6 bases; nucleotides not matched to a gene: 5. CDR3 protein: CASSQVGQGRAGELFF. The CDR3 DNA sequence: TGTGCCAGCAGCCAAGTGGGACAGGGGAGGGCCGGGGAGCTGTTTTTT.

In this sample, this clone turned up a few times. The V call is TRBV5-1, the J call TRBJ1-1, with D perhaps matching TRBD1 (6 bases). Trimming removed 0 bases from V and 5 bases from J, with 20 bases in between. CDR3 size: 17 residues. Germline V lookup: CDR1 SGHRS, CDR2 YFSETQ. The CDR3 is CASSLAVGAGMGTEAFF. DNA of the CDR3: TGCGCCAGCAGCTTGGCTGTGGGGGCGGGTATGGGTACTGAAGCTTTCTTT.

The V gene is TRBV6-2 or TRBV6-3, the J gene TRBJ1-1; a possible D gene is TRBD1 (5 bases). The CDR3 spans 16 residues. V lost 6 bases and J 0 bases, leaving 17 bases between the germline ends. Germline V lookup: CDR1 MNHEY, CDR2 SVGEGT. The chain's CDR3 is CASSPPLDSLNTEAFF. CDR3 nucleotide sequence: TGTGCCAGCAGCCCTCCCCTAGACAGTCTGAACACTGAAGCTTTCTTT.

This clone was counted only a few times. The CDR3 reads CATSPTGDRNSPLHF. In nucleotides, the CDR3 is TGTGCCACCAGCCCCACCGGGGACAGGAATTCACCCCTCCACTTT. The rearrangement links TRBV15 to TRBJ1-6, with 8 bases aligning to TRBD1. Germline loops: CDR1 LNHNV, CDR2 YYDKDF (reference sequence). V shed 5 bases, J shed 7 bases, and the junction held 7 bases outside the gene matches. The CDR3 is 15 amino acids.

This clone was recorded a few times. CDR3 in DNA: TGTGCCTGGAGATTCCAGGGGCAGGTCTATGGCTACACCTTC. This translates into CAWRFQGQVYGYTF. The chain combines TRBV30 with TRBJ1-2; D might be TRBD1 (6 bases). V dropped 3 bases and J dropped 4 bases, with 15 bases sitting between them. This CDR3 contains 14 residues. CDR1 GTSNPN and CDR2 SVGIG come from the germline V gene (reference sequence).

J is TRBJ1-1 and V is TRBV11-2; D remains unclear. The CDR3 length is 18 residues. The V gene lost 1 base and the J gene lost 3 bases, with 21 bases spanning the gap. Germline V gene sequence: CDR1 SGHAT, CDR2 FQNNGV. The CDR3 DNA reads as TGTGCCAGCAGCTTAGGTTTGGGTATACCCTTGAGGGACACTGAAGCTTTCTTT. This gives the protein CASSLGLGIPLRDTEAFF.

This clone came up a few times. The gene calls are TRBV7-9 and TRBJ2-1, with 8 bases aligning to TRBD2. The germline V gene has CDR1 SEHNR and CDR2 FQNEAQ (reference sequence). The CDR3 length is 16 residues. V lost 5 bases and J lost 4; bases outside the gene matches: 10. CDR3 in DNA: TGTGCCAGCAGCCCTCCCAGCGGGGGAGATTACAATGAGCAGTTCTTC. It is translated as CASSPPSGGDYNEQFF.

This clone was observed a few times. The chain has TRBV5-5 and TRBJ2-5; 10 positions agree with TRBD2. This CDR3 region has 16 residues. Trimming removed 0 bases from V and 5 bases from J; junction bases left unmatched: 7. Germline V gives CDR1 SGHKS, CDR2 YYEKEE (reference sequence). Here the CDR3 reads CASSLDWLAGDETQYF. CDR3 sequence (DNA): TGTGCCAGCAGCTTGGATTGGCTAGCGGGGGATGAGACCCAGTACTTC.

The chain employs TRBV7-2 and TRBJ1-6; 8 bases match TRBD1. Germline-derived CDR1 and CDR2 are SGHTA and FQGNSA. This CDR3 is built from 16 residues. V was pared by 4 bases and J by 6 bases, with 8 bases of the junction left unmatched. The CDR3 DNA sequence: TGTGCCAGCAGCTCACAGGGGGTGGTGCGTAATTCACCCCTCCACTTT. Its protein is CASSSQGVVRNSPLHF.

The CDR3 sequence: CASSHVQGVSGELFF. DNA of the CDR3: TGTGCCAGCAGCCACGTACAGGGGGTTAGCGGGGAGCTGTTTTTT. V usage is TRBV3-1 (or the pseudogene TRBV3-2) and J usage is TRBJ2-2, with 8 bases identical to TRBD1. Germline trimming cut 3 bases from V and 7 bases from J; bases unmatched to any gene: 7. This CDR3 is 15 amino acids long. Germline values: CDR1 LGHDT, CDR2 YNNKEL (reference sequence).

The chain uses TRBV5-1 and TRBJ1-4, with a weak D call TRBD1 (5 bases). The CDR3 runs to 15 residues. The V and J ends lost 4 bases and 0 bases respectively, with 10 bases between them. Germline CDR1 reads SGHRS; CDR2 reads YFSETQ. CDR3 sequence reads: CASSPATATNEKLFF. CDR3 coding DNA: TGCGCCAGCAGCCCCGCGACAGCAACTAATGAAAAACTGTTTTTT.

This chain joins TRBV3-1 (or the pseudogene TRBV3-2) and TRBJ1-5; D is perhaps TRBD1 (6 bases). CDR1 and CDR2 (germline): LGHDT, YNNKEL (reference sequence). V was clipped by 3 bases and J by 3 bases, with 15 bases between them. CDR3 length: 16 residues. CDR3: CASSHADRYFNQPQHF. DNA for the CDR3: TGTGCCAGCAGCCATGCGGACAGATACTTCAATCAGCCCCAGCATTTT.